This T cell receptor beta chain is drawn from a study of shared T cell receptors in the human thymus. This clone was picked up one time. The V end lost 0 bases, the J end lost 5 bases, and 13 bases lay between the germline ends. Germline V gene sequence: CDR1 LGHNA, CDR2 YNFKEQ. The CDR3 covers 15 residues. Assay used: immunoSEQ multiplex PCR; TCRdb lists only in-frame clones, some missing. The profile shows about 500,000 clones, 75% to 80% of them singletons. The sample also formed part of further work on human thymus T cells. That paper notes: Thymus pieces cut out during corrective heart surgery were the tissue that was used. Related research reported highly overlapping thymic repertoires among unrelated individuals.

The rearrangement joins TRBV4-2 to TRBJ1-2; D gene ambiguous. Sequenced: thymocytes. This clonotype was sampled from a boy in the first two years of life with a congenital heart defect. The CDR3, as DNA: TGTGCCAGCAGCCAAGATCGGGGTTCGCTTTATGGCTACACCTTC. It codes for CASSQDRGSLYGYTF.